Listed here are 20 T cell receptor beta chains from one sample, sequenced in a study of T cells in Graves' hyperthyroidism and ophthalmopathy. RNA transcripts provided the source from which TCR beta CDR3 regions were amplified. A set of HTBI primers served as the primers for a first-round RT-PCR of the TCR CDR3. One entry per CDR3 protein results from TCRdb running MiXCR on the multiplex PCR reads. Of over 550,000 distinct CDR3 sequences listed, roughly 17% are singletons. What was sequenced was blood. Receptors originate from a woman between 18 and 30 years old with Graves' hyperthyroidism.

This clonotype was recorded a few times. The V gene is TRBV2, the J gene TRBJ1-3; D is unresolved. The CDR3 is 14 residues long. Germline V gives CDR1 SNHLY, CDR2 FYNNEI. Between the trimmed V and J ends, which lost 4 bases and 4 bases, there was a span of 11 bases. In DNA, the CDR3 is TGTGCCAGCAGTGTCGTGACGGCGGGAAACACCATATATTTT. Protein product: CASSVVTAGNTIYF.

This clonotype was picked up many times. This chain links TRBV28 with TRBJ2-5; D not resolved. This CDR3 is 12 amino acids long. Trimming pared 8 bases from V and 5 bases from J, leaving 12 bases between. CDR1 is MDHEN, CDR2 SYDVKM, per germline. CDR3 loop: CASEGDIETQYF. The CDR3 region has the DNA TGTGCCAGCGAAGGAGATATCGAGACCCAGTACTTC.

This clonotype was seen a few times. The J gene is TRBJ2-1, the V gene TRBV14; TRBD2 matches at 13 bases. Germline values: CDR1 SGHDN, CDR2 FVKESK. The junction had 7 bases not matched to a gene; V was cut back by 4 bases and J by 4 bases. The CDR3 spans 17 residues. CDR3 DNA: TGTGCCAGCAGCCGGTGGACTAGCGGGAGCCAGTACAATGAGCAGTTCTTC. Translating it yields CASSRWTSGSQYNEQFF.

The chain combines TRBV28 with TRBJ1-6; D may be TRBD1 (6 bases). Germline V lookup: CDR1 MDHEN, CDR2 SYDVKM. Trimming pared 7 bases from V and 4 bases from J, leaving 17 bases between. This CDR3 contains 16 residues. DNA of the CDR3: TGTGCCAGCACCTGGGGGGGCAAGAGATATAATTCACCCCTCCACTTT. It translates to CASTWGGKRYNSPLHF.

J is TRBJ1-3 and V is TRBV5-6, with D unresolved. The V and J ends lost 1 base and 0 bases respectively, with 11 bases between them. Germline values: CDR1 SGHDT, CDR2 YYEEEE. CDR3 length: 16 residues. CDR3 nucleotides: TGTGCCAGCAGCTTGAAGGGAAGAATCTCTGGAAACACCATATATTTT. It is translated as CASSLKGRISGNTIYF. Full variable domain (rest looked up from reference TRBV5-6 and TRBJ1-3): DAGVTQSPTHLIKTRGQQVTLRCSPKSGHDTVSWYQQALGQGPQFIFQYYEEEERQRGNFPDRFSGHQFPNYSSELNVNALLLGDSALYLCASSLKGRISGNTIYFGEGSWLTVV.

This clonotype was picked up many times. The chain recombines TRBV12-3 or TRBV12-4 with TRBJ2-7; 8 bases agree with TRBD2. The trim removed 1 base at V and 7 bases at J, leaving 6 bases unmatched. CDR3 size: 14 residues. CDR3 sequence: CASSLDGRAGEQYF. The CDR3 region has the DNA TGTGCCAGCAGTTTAGACGGGAGGGCCGGGGAGCAGTACTTC.

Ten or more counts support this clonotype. The CDR3 bases are TGTGCCACCGGGGCAGGCGGCTACAATGAGCAGTTCTTC. Translation: CATGAGGYNEQFF. The gene calls are TRBV24-1 and TRBJ2-1; TRBD1 is a possible D gene (5 bases). The germline gives CDR1 KGHDR, CDR2 SFDVKD. V was trimmed by 9 bases and J by 3 bases, leaving 11 bases between them. There are 13 residues in the CDR3.

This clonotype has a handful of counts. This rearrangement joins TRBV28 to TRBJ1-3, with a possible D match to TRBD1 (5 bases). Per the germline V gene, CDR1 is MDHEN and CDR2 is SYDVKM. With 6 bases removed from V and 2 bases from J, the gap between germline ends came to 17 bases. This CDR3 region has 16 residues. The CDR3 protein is CASSLRGGSTGNTIYF. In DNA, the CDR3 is TGTGCCAGCAGCCTTCGTGGGGGATCCACTGGAAACACCATATATTTT.

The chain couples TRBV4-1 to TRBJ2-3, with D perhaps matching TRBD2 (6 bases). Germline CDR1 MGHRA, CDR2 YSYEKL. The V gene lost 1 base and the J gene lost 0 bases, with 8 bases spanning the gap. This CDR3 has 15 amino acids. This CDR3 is CASSQGRGSTDTQYF. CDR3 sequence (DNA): TGCGCCAGCAGCCAAGGGCGGGGAAGCACAGATACGCAGTATTTT.

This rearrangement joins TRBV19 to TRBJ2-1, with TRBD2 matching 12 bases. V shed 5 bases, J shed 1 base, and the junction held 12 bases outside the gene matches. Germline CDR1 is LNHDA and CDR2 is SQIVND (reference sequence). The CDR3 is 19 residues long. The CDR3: CASSAETTGTSGSYNEQFF. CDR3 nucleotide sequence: TGTGCCAGTAGTGCGGAGACTACCGGGACTAGCGGGTCCTACAATGAGCAGTTCTTC.

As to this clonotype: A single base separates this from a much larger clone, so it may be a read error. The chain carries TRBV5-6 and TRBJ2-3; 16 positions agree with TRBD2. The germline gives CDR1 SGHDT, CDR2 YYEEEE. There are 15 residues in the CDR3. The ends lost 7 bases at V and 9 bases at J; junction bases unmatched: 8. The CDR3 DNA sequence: TGTGCCAGCGGCCGGGGACTAGCGGGAGGGGGGACGCAGTATTTT. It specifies CASGRGLAGGGTQYF.

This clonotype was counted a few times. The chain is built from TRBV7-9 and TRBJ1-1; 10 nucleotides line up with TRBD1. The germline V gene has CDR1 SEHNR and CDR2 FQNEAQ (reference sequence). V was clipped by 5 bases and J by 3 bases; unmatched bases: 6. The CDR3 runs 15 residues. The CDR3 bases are TGTGCCAGCAGCAAAAGACAGGGGGCGCACACTGAAGCTTTCTTT. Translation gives CASSKRQGAHTEAFF.

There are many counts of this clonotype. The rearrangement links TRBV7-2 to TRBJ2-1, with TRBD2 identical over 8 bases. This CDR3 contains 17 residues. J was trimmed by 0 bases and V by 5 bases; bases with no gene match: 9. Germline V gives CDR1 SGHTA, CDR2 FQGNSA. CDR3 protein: CASSRRPGGSSYNEQFF. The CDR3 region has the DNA TGTGCCAGCAGCCGCCGACCGGGGGGGAGCTCCTACAATGAGCAGTTCTTC.

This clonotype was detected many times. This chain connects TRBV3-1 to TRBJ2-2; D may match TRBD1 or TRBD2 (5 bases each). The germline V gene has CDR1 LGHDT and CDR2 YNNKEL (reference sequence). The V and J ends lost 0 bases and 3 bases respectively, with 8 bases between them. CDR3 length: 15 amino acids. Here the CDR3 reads CASSQDPGHTGELFF. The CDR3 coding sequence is TGTGCCAGCAGCCAAGATCCGGGACACACCGGGGAGCTGTTTTTT.

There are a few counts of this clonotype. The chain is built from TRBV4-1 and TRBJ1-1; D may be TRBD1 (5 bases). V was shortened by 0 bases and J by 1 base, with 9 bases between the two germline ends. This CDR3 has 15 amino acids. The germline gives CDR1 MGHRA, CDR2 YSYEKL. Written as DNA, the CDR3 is TGCGCCAGCAGCCAAGATGCGGGGGGGAACACTGAAGCTTTCTTT. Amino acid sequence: CASSQDAGGNTEAFF.

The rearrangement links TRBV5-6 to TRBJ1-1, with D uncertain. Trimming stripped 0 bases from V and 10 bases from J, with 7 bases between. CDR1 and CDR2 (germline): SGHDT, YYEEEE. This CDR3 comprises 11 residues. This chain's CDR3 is CASSLGPGAFF. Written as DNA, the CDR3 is TGTGCCAGCAGCTTGGGACCGGGAGCTTTCTTT.

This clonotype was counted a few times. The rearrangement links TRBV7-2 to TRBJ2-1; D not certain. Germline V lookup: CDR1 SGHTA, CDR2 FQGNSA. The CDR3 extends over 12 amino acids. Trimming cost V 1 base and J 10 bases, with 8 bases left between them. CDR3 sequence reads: CASSLVLTEQFF. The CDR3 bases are TGTGCCAGCAGCTTAGTACTCACGGAGCAGTTCTTC.

The CDR3 is CASSGGIGTEAFF. The CDR3, as DNA: TGTGCCAGCAGTGGAGGGATCGGCACTGAAGCTTTCTTT. The chain combines TRBV27 with TRBJ1-1; D is unclear. CDR1 MNHEY and CDR2 SMNVEV come from the germline V gene (reference sequence). The V end was cut by 5 bases, the J end by 4 bases, with 11 bases between. The CDR3 consists of 13 residues.

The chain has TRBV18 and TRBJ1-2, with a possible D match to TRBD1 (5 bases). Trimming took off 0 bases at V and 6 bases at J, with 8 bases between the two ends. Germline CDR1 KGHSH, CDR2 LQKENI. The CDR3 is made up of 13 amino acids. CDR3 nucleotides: TGTGCCAGCTCACCACCAGGGGACCATGGCTACACCTTC. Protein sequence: CASSPPGDHGYTF.

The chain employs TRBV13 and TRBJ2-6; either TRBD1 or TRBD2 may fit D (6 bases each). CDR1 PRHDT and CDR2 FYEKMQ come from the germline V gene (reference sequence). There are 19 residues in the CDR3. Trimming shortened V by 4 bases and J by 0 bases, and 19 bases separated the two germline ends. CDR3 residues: CASSSFRGMGLSGANVLTF. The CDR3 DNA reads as TGTGCCAGCAGCTCATTCAGGGGAATGGGACTCTCTGGGGCCAACGTCCTGACTTTC.